These 14 T cell receptor beta chains were sequenced from one sample in a study of blood T cell repertoires in COVID-19. The table came from immunoSEQ multiplex PCR; TCRdb's copy has only in-frame clones and leaves some out. The sample holds 150,000 to 200,000 clones; approximately 84% are singletons and the top ten take 22%. Sequencing input: peripheral blood. These TCRs come from a woman at least 80 years old with acute or convalescent COVID-19.

The chain carries TRBV3-1 (or the pseudogene TRBV3-2) and TRBJ2-5; a possible D gene is TRBD2 (6 bases). Germline assignment: CDR1 LGHDT and CDR2 YNNKEL (reference sequence). This CDR3 contains 13 residues. Trimming removed 4 bases from V and 2 bases from J, with 8 bases in between. The CDR3 loop reads CASSRGLQETQYF. The CDR3 bases are TGTGCCAGCAGCCGGGGACTTCAAGAGACCCAGTACTTC.

The chain uses TRBV6-7 and TRBJ2-3; TRBD1 agrees at 9 bases. TRBV6-7 is reported as an ORF; its role is uncertain. V was clipped by 8 bases and J by 6 bases; unmatched bases: 15. There are 16 residues in the CDR3. CDR3 bases: TGTGCCAGCGAAGGACAGGGGACGTATTCAAGGGATACGCAGTATTTT. It translates to CASEGQGTYSRDTQYF.

This clone came up once. V is TRBV5-8 and J is TRBJ2-1; 9 nucleotides agree with TRBD1. V dropped 3 bases and J dropped 6; count of bases not matched to a gene: 10. Germline CDR1 and CDR2: SGHTS and YDEGEE. The CDR3 sequence is 16 residues long. CDR3 sequence: CASSCGDRVKCNEQFF. CDR3 in DNA: TGTGCCAGCAGCTGCGGGGACAGGGTTAAGTGCAATGAGCAGTTCTTC.

The J gene is TRBJ2-1, the V gene TRBV6-2 or TRBV6-3; 9 bases are shared with TRBD2. Unmatched junction bases numbered 18, after V lost 6 bases and J lost 0 bases. The CDR3 loop spans 20 amino acids. Germline V gene sequence: CDR1 MNHEY, CDR2 SVGEGT. CDR3 region: CASSSKREVYSLTSYNEQFF. The CDR3 DNA sequence: TGTGCCAGCAGCTCGAAGCGGGAGGTCTACTCTCTCACCTCCTACAATGAGCAGTTCTTC.

A word on this clone: This same CDR3 is encoded by further DNA sequences in the sample. The chain recombines TRBV5-1 with TRBJ1-1; D not certain. V was pared by 2 bases and J by 5 bases, with 10 bases between. Per germline, CDR1 SGHRS and CDR2 YFSETQ. The CDR3 consists of 13 residues. The CDR3 loop reads CASSLNRETEAFF. Written as DNA, the CDR3 is TGCGCCAGCAGCTTAAACCGGGAGACTGAAGCTTTCTTT.

J is TRBJ1-2 and V is TRBV5-6; the D is unclear. Per the germline V gene, CDR1 is SGHDT and CDR2 is YYEEEE. This CDR3 spans 15 amino acids. V was shortened by 3 bases and J by 5 bases, with 17 bases between the two germline ends. CDR3 coding DNA: TGTGCCAGCAGCTATCCGACTCTCACGGGGTATGGCTACACCTTC. Protein product: CASSYPTLTGYGYTF.

V gene TRBV19 combines with J gene TRBJ1-1; 9 bases agree with TRBD1. V dropped 7 bases and J dropped 5; count of bases not matched to a gene: 5. The CDR3 is 13 amino acids. Germline CDR1 is LNHDA and CDR2 is SQIVND (reference sequence). The CDR3 reads CASKDRGWTEAFF. The DNA of the CDR3 is TGTGCCAGTAAGGACAGGGGTTGGACTGAAGCTTTCTTT.

The gene calls are TRBV3-1 (or the pseudogene TRBV3-2) and TRBJ2-3; D gene unclear. The CDR3 has 12 amino acids. Trimming shortened V by 8 bases and J by 6 bases, and 12 bases separated the two germline ends. The V gene's germline CDR1 is LGHDT and CDR2 YNNKEL (reference sequence). CDR3 sequence reads: CASSSGTDTQYF. In DNA form, the CDR3 reads TGTGCCAGCTCTTCAGGTACCGATACGCAGTATTTT.

This clone was recorded once. The chain joins TRBV5-6 to TRBJ2-1; the D gene is possibly TRBD1 (6 bases). The CDR3 has 14 residues. Germline V lookup: CDR1 SGHDT, CDR2 YYEEEE. Trimming cost V 0 bases and J 9 bases, with 13 bases left between them. CDR3 sequence reads: CASSLVQGIGEQFF. DNA of the CDR3: TGTGCCAGCAGCTTGGTACAGGGAATAGGTGAGCAGTTCTTC.

V gene TRBV6-1 combines with J gene TRBJ2-7; 12 bases align to TRBD2. The CDR3 spans 16 residues. Per germline, CDR1 MNHNS and CDR2 SASEGT. The ends lost 1 base at V and 3 bases at J; junction bases unmatched: 4. The CDR3 sequence is CASSEVLAGGGYEQYF. The CDR3 DNA is TGTGCCAGCAGTGAAGTCCTAGCGGGAGGGGGCTACGAGCAGTACTTC.

The chain is built from TRBV6-2 or TRBV6-3 and TRBJ2-2; D is possibly TRBD2 (6 bases). The CDR3 runs 17 residues. V gave up 2 bases and J gave up 2 bases, with 15 bases separating them. CDR1 and CDR2 from the germline V gene are MNHEY and SVGEGT. This CDR3 reads CASSYVWGLKNTGELFF. In DNA, the CDR3 is TGTGCCAGCAGTTACGTTTGGGGACTCAAAAACACCGGGGAGCTGTTTTTT.

This clone was detected a few times. V is TRBV6-2 or TRBV6-3 and J is TRBJ2-7, with a possible D match to TRBD2 (5 bases). The CDR3 is 14 residues long. V was clipped by 5 bases and J by 3 bases, with 14 bases between them. Looked up from germline, CDR1 is MNHEY and CDR2 is SVGEGT. The CDR3 is CASSVEGAGYEQYF. DNA for the CDR3: TGTGCCAGCAGTGTTGAGGGCGCAGGCTACGAGCAGTACTTC.

This clone was picked up a small number of times. V usage is TRBV19 and J usage is TRBJ2-2, with 9 bases aligning to TRBD1. This CDR3 is 17 amino acids long. Germline V gives CDR1 LNHDA, CDR2 SQIVND (reference sequence). V shed 0 bases and J 5 bases; nucleotides not matched to a gene: 7. DNA for the CDR3: TGTGCCAGTAGTATAGATCGGGGACAGGGCTATACCGGGGAGCTGTTTTTT. Translated: CASSIDRGQGYTGELFF.

The rearrangement uses TRBV7-7 and TRBJ2-1; 9 bases are a match to TRBD1. The V gene's germline CDR1 is SSHAT and CDR2 FNYEAQ (reference sequence). V trimming: 5 bases; J trimming: 6 bases; junction bases outside the gene matches: 8. The CDR3 covers 15 residues. CDR3 in DNA: TGTGCCAGCAGCCGGGGACAGGGTGTGGGCAATGAGCAGTTCTTC. Encoded protein: CASSRGQGVGNEQFF.